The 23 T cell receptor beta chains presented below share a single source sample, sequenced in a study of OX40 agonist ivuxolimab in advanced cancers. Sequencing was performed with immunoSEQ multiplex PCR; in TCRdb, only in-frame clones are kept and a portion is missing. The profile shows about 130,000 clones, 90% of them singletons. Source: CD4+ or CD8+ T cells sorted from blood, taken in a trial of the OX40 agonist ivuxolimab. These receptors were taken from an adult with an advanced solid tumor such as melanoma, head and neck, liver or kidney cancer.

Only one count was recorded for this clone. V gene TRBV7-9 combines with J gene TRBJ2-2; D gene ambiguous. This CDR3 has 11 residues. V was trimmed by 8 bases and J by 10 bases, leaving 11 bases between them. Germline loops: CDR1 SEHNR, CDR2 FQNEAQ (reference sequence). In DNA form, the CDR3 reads TGTGCCAGCCCTAAGGACCTGGAGCTGTTTTTT. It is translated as CASPKDLELFF.

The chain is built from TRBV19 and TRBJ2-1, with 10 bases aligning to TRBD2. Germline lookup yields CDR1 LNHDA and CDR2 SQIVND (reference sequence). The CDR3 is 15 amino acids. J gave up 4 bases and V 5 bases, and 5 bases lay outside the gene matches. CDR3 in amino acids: CASSFTSGVYNEQFF. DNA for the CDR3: TGTGCCAGTAGTTTCACTAGCGGGGTATACAATGAGCAGTTCTTC.

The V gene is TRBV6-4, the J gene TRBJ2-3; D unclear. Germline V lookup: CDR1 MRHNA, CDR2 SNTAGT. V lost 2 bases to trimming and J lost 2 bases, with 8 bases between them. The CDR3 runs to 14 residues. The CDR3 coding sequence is TGTGCCAGCAGTGACCCCCTTACCACAGATACGCAGTATTTT. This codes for CASSDPLTTDTQYF.

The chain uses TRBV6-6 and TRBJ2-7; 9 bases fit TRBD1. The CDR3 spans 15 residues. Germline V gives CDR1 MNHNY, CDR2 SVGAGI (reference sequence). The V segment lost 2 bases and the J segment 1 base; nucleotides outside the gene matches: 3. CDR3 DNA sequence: TGTGCCAGCAGTTACCATGGGACAGGGTCCTACGAGCAGTACTTC. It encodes CASSYHGTGSYEQYF.

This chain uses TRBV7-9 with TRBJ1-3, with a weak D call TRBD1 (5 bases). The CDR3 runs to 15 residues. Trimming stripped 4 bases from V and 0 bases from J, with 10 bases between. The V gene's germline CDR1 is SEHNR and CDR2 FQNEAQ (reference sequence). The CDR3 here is CASSSAGSSGNTIYF. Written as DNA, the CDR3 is TGTGCCAGCAGCTCTGCAGGGAGCTCTGGAAACACCATATATTTT.

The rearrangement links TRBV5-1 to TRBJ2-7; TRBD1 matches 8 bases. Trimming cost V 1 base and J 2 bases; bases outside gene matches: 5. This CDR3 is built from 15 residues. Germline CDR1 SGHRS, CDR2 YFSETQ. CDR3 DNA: TGCGCCAGCAGCTTGCAGGGGGCTGGTCCCTACGAGCAGTACTTC. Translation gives CASSLQGAGPYEQYF.

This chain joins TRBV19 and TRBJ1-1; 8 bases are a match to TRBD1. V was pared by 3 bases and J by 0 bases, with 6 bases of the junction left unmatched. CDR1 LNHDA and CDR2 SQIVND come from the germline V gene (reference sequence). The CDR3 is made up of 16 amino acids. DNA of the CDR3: TGTGCCAGTAGTATTGGGACAGGATCTATGAACACTGAAGCTTTCTTT. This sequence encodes CASSIGTGSMNTEAFF.

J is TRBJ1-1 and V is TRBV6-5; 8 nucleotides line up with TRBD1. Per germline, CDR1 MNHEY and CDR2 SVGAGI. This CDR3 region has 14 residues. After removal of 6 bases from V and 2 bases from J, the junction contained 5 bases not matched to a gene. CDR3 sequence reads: CASSPGGSNTEAFF. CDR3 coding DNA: TGTGCCAGCAGCCCAGGGGGCAGCAACACTGAAGCTTTCTTT.

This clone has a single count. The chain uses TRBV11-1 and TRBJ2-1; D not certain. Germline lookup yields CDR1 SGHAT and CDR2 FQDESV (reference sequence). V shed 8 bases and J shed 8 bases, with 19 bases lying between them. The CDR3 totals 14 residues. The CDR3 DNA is TGTGCCAGCGGTAGTAGGGCCGAAACCGATGAGCAGTTCTTC. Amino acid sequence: CASGSRAETDEQFF.

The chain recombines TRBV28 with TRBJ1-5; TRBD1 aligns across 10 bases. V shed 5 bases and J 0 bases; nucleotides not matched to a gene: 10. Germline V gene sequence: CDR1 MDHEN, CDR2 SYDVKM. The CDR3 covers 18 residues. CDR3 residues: CASSTPGQGTHSNQPQHF. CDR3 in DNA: TGTGCCAGCAGTACACCGGGACAGGGGACTCATAGCAATCAGCCCCAGCATTTT.

CDR3 loop: CASSWRLNWYF. CDR3 nucleotide sequence: TGTGCCAGCAGTTGGAGGTTAAATTGGTACTTC. The gene calls are TRBV27 and TRBJ2-5; D is perhaps TRBD2 (5 bases). The CDR3 totals 11 residues. V lost 4 bases and J lost 13, with 13 bases in between. Germline lookup yields CDR1 MNHEY and CDR2 SMNVEV (reference sequence).

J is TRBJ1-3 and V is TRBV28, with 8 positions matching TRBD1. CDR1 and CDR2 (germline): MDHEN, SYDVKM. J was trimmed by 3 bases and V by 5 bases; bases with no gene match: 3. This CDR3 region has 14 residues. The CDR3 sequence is CASSQDRGGNTIYF. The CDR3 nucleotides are TGTGCCAGCAGTCAAGACAGGGGTGGAAACACCATATATTTT.

Written as DNA, the CDR3 is TGTGCCAGCAGCCCCTCCGGGACTAGGGCTGCCGAGCAGTACTTC. Amino acid sequence: CASSPSGTRAAEQYF. The rearrangement links TRBV11-2 to TRBJ2-7, with TRBD2 matching over 8 bases. This CDR3 has 15 residues. CDR1 is SGHAT and CDR2 is FQNNGV in the germline V gene. V lost 5 bases and J lost 6; bases outside the gene matches: 12.

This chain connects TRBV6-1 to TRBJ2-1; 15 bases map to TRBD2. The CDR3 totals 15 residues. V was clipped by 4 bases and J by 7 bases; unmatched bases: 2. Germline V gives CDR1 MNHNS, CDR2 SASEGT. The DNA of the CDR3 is TGTGCCAGCAGTGCGGGACTAGCGGGAGGAAATGAGCAGTTCTTC. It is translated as CASSAGLAGGNEQFF.

The CDR3 DNA follows: TGCGCCAGCAGCTTGGTACAAGGTAGCGGGAGTATCCGCCCCTTCGGGCAGTTCTTC. Protein sequence: CASSLVQGSGSIRPFGQFF. The chain carries TRBV5-1 and TRBJ2-1; 9 bases line up with TRBD2. Germline values: CDR1 SGHRS, CDR2 YFSETQ. The CDR3 contains 19 residues. V shed 0 bases and J 12 bases; nucleotides not matched to a gene: 22.

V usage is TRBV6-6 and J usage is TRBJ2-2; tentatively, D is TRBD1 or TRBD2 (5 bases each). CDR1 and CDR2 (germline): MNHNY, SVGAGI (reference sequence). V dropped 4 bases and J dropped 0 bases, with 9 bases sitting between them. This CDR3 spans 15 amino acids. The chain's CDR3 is CASSLGDANTGELFF. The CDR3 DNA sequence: TGTGCCAGCAGTTTGGGGGACGCGAACACCGGGGAGCTGTTTTTT.

This CDR3 reads CASSIPTGTDTQYF. The CDR3 DNA is TGTGCCAGTAGTATCCCGACAGGGACAGATACGCAGTATTTT. This chain uses TRBV19 with TRBJ2-3; the match to TRBD1 covers 7 bases. CDR1 and CDR2 from the germline V gene are LNHDA and SQIVND (reference sequence). This CDR3 is 14 amino acids long. The V and J ends lost 3 bases and 3 bases, in that order; junction bases with no gene match: 3.

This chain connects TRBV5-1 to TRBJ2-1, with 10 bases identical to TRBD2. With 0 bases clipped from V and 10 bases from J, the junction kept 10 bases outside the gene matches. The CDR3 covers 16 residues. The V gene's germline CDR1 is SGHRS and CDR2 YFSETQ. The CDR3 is CASSLDPAGGPREQFF. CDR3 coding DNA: TGCGCCAGCAGCTTGGACCCAGCGGGAGGGCCTCGGGAGCAGTTCTTC.

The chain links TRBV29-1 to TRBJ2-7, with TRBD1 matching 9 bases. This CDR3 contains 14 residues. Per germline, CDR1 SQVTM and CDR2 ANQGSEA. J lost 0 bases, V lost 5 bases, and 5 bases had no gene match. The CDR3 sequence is CSVRTGASSYEQYF. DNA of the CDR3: TGCAGCGTTCGGACAGGGGCGAGCTCCTACGAGCAGTACTTC.

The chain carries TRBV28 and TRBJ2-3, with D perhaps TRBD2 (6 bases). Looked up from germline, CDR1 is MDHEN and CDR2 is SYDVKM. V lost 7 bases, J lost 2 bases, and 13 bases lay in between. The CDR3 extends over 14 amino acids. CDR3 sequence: CASTPGTATDTQYF. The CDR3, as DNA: TGTGCCAGCACCCCCGGGACTGCCACAGATACGCAGTATTTT.

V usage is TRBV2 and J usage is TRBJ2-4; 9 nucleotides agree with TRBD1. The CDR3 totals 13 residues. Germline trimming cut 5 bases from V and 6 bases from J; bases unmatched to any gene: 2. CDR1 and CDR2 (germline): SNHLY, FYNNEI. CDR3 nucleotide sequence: TGTGCCAGCAGTCCGGGACAGGGAAACATTCAGTACTTC. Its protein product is CASSPGQGNIQYF.

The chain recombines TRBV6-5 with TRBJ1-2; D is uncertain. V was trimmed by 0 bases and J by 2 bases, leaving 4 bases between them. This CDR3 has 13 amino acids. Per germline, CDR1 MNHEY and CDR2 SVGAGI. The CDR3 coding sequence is TGTGCCAGCAGTTACTCGGAAAACTATGGCTACACCTTC. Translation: CASSYSENYGYTF.

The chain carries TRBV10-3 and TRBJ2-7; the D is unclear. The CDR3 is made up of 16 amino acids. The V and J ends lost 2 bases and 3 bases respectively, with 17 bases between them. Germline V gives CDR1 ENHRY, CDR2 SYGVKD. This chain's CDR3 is CAISERPLSVIYEQYF. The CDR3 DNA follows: TGTGCCATCAGTGAGCGTCCACTTTCCGTTATCTACGAGCAGTACTTC.